Listed here are 3 T cell receptor beta chains from one sample, sequenced in a study of T cell responses to AZD1222 COVID-19 vaccine. TCRdb's copy holds only in-frame clones and misses some; the assay was immunoSEQ multiplex PCR. This sample has about 110,000 clones, with 75% to 90% found just once. The material sequenced was peripheral blood, taken 28 days after the second AZD1222 dose. All receptors derive from an adult who received the AZD1222 COVID-19 vaccine.

The chain recombines TRBV5-1 with TRBJ2-2, with unresolved D. The V gene's germline CDR1 is SGHRS and CDR2 YFSETQ. V was cut by 10 bases and J by 5 bases, with 9 bases left in between. This CDR3 spans 11 amino acids. CDR3 in DNA: TGCGCCTCTGAACTGACCGGGGAGCTGTTTTTT. Protein: CASELTGELFF.

J is TRBJ2-2 and V is TRBV6-5; D unclear. V shed 2 bases and J shed 7 bases, with 17 bases lying between them. Looked up from germline, CDR1 is MNHEY and CDR2 is SVGAGI. CDR3 length equals 16 residues. As DNA, the CDR3 is TGTGCCAGCAGTTACGCGGTGCTCTTCTCCGACGGGGAGCTGTTTTTT. Translation: CASSYAVLFSDGELFF.

The table lists this clone with a count of one. The rearrangement joins TRBV27 to TRBJ1-4, with D maybe TRBD1 (5 bases). Germline values: CDR1 MNHEY, CDR2 SMNVEV (reference sequence). V was shortened by 6 bases and J by 11 bases, with 16 bases between the two germline ends. CDR3 length equals 13 residues. As DNA, the CDR3 is TGTGCCAGCAGGAAAATCGGGGCAGACAAACTGTTTTTT. Its protein is CASRKIGADKLFF.